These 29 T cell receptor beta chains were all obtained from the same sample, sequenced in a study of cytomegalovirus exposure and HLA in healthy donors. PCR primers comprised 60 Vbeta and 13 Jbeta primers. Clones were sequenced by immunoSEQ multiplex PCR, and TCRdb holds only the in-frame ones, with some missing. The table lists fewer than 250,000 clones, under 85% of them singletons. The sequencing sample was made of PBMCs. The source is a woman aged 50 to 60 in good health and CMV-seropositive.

CDR3 residues: CASEDRVNGYTF. The CDR3, as DNA: TGTGCCAGCGAGGACAGGGTAAATGGCTACACCTTC. This chain joins TRBV21-1 and TRBJ1-2; no DNA check was done on the table's D call, TRBD1. TRBV21-1 is deemed a pseudogene. This CDR3 is 12 amino acids long.

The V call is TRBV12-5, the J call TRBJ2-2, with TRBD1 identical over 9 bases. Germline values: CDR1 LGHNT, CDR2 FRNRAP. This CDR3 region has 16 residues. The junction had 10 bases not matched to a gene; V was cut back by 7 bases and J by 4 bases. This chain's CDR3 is CASAPPGQGVTGELFF. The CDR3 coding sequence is TGTGCTAGTGCCCCTCCGGGACAGGGAGTCACCGGGGAGCTGTTTTTT. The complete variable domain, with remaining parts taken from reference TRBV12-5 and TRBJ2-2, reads DARVTQTPRHKVTEMGQEVTMRCQPILGHNTVFWYRQTMMQGLELLAYFRNRAPLDDSGMPKDRFSAEMPDATLATLKIQPSEPRDSAVYFCASAPPGQGVTGELFFGEGSRLTVL.

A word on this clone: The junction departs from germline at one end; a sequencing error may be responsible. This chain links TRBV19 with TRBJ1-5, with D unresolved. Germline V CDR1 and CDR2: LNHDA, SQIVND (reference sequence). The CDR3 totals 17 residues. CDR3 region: CASSIELKEISTQPQHF. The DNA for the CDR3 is TGTGCCAGTAGTATAGAGCTTAAGGAAATTAGCACTCAGCCCCAGCATTTT.

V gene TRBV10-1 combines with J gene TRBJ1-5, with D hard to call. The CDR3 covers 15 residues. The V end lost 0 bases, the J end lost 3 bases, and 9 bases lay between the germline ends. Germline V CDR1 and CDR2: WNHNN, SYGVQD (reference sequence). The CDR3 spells CASSESRRDNQPQHF. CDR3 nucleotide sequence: TGCGCCAGCAGTGAGTCGAGGCGGGACAATCAGCCCCAGCATTTT.

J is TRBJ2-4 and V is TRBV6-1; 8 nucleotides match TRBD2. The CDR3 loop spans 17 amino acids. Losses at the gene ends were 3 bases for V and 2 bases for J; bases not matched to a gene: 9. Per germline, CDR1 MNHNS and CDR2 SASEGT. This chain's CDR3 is CASSDNLAGLTKNIQYF. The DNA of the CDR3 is TGTGCCAGCAGTGACAATCTAGCGGGCCTGACCAAAAACATTCAGTACTTC.

DNA for the CDR3: TGTGCCAGCAGCTCCCCAGGGGGCGCGGTTGAAAAACTGTTTTTT. Protein sequence: CASSSPGGAVEKLFF. This chain uses TRBV5-6 with TRBJ1-4; the match to TRBD1 covers 8 bases. V dropped 3 bases and J dropped 7; count of bases not matched to a gene: 8. The CDR3 runs to 15 residues. CDR1 is SGHDT and CDR2 is YYEEEE in the germline V gene.

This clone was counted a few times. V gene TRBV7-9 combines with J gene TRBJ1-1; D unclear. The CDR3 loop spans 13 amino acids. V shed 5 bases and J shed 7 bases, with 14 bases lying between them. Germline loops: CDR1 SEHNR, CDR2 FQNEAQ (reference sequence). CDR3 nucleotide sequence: TGTGCCAGCAGCCACCTAAGATCGATTGAAGCTTTCTTT. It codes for CASSHLRSIEAFF.

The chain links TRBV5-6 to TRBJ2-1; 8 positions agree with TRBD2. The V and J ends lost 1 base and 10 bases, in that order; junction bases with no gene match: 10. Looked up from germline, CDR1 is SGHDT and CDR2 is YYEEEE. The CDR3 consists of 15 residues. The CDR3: CASSLLSSGSREQFF. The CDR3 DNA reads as TGTGCCAGCAGCTTGTTGTCTAGCGGGTCACGGGAGCAGTTCTTC. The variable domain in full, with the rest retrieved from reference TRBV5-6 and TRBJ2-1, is DAGVTQSPTHLIKTRGQQVTLRCSPKSGHDTVSWYQQALGQGPQFIFQYYEEEERQRGNFPDRFSGHQFPNYSSELNVNALLLGDSALYLCASSLLSSGSREQFFGPGTRLTVL.

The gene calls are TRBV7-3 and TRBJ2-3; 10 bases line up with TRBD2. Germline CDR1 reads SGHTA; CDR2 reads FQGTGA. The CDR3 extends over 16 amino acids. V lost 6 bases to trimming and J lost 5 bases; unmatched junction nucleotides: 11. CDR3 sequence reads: CASSPGTSATGDTQYF. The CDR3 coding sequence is TGTGCCAGCAGTCCCGGGACTAGCGCCACCGGAGATACGCAGTATTTT.

This CDR3 reads CASSELGVAGYTF. CDR3 nucleotides: TGTGCCAGCAGTGAACTAGGGGTTGCTGGCTACACCTTC. The chain combines TRBV25-1 with TRBJ1-2; maybe TRBD1 (5 bases). The germline gives CDR1 MGHDK, CDR2 SYGVNS. This CDR3 has 13 residues. V shed 2 bases and J shed 7 bases, with 11 bases lying between them.

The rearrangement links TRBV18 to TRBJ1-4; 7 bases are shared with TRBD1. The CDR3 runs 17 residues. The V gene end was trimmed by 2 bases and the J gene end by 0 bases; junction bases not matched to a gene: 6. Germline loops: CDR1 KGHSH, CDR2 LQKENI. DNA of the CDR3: TGTGCCAGCTCACCAAGGACAGGACAGGCAACTAATGAAAAACTGTTTTTT. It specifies CASSPRTGQATNEKLFF.

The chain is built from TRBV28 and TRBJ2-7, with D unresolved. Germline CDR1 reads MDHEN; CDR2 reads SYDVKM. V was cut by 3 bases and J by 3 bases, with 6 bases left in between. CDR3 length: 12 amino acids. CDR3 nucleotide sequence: TGTGCCAGCAGTTTCTCACACTACGAGCAGTACTTC. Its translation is CASSFSHYEQYF. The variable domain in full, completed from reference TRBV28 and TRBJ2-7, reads DVKVTQSSRYLVKRTGEKVFLECVQDMDHENMFWYRQDPGLGLRLIYFSYDVKMKEKGDIPEGYSVSREKKERFSLILESASTNQTSMYLCASSFSHYEQYFGPGTRLTVT.

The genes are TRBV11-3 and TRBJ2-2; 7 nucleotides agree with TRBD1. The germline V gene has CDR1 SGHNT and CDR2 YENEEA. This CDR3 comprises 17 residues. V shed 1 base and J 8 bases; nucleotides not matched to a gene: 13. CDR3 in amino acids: CASSLARDSGNRGELFF. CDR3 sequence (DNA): TGTGCCAGCAGCTTAGCGAGGGACAGTGGGAACAGAGGGGAGCTGTTTTTT. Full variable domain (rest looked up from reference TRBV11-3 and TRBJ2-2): EAGVVQSPRYKIIEKKQPVAFWCNPISGHNTLYWYLQNLGQGPELLIRYENEEAVDDSQLPKDRFSAERLKGVDSTLKIQPAELGDSAVYLCASSLARDSGNRGELFFGEGSRLTVL.

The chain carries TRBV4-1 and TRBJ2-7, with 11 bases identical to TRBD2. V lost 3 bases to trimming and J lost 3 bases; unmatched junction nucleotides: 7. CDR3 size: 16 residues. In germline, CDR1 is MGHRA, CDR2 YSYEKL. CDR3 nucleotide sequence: TGCGCCAGCAGCCAGGCGACTAGCGGGGCCAACTACGAGCAGTACTTC. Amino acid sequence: CASSQATSGANYEQYF.

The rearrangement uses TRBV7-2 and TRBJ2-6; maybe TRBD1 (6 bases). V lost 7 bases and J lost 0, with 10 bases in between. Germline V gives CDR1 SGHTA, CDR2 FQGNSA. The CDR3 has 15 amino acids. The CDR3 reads CASNPDSSGANVLTF. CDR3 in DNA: TGTGCCAGCAACCCGGACAGCTCTGGGGCCAACGTCCTGACTTTC. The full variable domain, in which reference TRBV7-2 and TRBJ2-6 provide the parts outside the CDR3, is GAGVSQSPSNKVTEKGKDVELRCDPISGHTALYWYRQSLGQGLEFLIYFQGNSAPDKSGLPSDRFSAERTGGSVSTLTIQRTQQEDSAVYLCASNPDSSGANVLTFGAGSRLTVL.

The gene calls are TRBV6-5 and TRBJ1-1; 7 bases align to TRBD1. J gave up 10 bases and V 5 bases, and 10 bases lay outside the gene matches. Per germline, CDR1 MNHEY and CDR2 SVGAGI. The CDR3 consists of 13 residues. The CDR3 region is CASSRDRGARAFF. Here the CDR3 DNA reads TGTGCCAGCAGTCGGGACAGAGGTGCGCGAGCTTTCTTT.

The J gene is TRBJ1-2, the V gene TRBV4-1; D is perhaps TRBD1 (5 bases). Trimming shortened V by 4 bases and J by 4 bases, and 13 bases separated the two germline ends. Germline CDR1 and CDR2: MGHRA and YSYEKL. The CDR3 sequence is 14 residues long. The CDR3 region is CASSLRGSSYGYTF. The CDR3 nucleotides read TGCGCCAGCAGCCTTAGGGGTTCGAGCTATGGCTACACCTTC.

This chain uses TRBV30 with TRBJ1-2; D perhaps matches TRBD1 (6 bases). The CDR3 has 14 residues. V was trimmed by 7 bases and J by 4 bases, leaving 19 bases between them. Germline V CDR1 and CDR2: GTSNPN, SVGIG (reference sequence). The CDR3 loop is CALLRQAEIYGYTF. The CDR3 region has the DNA TGTGCCTTGTTACGACAGGCGGAGATCTATGGCTACACCTTC.

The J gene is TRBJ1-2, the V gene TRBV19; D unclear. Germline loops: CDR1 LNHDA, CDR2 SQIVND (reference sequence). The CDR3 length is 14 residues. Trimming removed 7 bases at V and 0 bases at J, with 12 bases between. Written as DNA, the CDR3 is TGTGCCAGTACGGAGCGGCGGACTAACTATGGCTACACCTTC. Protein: CASTERRTNYGYTF.

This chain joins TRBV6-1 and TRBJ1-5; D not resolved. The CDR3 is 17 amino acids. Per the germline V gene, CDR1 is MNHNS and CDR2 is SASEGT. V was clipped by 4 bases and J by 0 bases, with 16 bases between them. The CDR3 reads CASSGPPRQDSNQPQHF. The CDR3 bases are TGTGCCAGCAGTGGGCCCCCTCGTCAGGATAGCAATCAGCCCCAGCATTTT.

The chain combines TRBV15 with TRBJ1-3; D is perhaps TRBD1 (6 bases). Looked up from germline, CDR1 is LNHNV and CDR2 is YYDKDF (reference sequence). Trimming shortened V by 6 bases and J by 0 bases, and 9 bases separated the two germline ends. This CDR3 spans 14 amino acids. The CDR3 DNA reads TGTGCCACCAGTACAGGGCTCTCTGGAAACACCATATATTTT. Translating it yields CATSTGLSGNTIYF.

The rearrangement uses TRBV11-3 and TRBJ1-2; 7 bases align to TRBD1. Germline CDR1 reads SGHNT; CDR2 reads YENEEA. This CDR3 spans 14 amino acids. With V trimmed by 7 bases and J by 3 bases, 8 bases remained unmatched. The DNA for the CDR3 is TGTGCCAGCAAGTTAGGTACAGGGGACTATGGCTACACCTTC. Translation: CASKLGTGDYGYTF.

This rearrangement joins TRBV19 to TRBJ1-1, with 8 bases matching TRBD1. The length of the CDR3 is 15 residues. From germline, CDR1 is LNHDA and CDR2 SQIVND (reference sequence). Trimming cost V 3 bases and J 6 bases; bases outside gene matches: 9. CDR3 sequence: CASSISTGQGAEAFF. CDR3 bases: TGTGCCAGTAGTATCTCTACCGGACAGGGAGCTGAAGCTTTCTTT. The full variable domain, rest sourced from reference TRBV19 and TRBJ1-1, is DGGITQSPKYLFRKEGQNVTLSCEQNLNHDAMYWYRQDPGQGLRLIYYSQIVNDFQKGDIAEGYSVSREKKESFPLTVTSAQKNPTAFYLCASSISTGQGAEAFFGQGTRLTVV.

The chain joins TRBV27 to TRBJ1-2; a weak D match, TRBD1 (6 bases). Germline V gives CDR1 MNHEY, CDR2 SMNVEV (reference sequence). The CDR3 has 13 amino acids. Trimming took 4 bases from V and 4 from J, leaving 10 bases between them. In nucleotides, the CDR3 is TGTGCCAGCAGTTCCAGACAGGCCTATGGCTACACCTTC. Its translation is CASSSRQAYGYTF.

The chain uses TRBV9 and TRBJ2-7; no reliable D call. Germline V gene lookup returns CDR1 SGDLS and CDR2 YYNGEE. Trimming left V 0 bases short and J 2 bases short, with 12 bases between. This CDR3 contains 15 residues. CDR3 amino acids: CASSVVRRVPYEQYF. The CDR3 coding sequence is TGTGCCAGCAGCGTAGTGAGACGGGTACCCTACGAGCAGTACTTC.

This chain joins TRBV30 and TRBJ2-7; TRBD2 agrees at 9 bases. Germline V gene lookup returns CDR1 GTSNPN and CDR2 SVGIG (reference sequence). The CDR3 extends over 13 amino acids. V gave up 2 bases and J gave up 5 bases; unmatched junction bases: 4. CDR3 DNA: TGTGCCTGGAGTAAGGCTAGCGGGGACGAGCAGTACTTC. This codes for CAWSKASGDEQYF.

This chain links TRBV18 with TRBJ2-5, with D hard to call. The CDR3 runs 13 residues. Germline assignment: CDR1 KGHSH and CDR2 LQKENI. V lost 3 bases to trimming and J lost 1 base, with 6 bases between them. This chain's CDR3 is CASSPVLQETQYF. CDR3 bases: TGTGCCAGCTCACCTGTCCTCCAAGAGACCCAGTACTTC.

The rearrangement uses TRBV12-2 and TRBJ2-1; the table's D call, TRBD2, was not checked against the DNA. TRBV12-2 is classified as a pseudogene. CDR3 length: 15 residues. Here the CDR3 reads CASRPHRGAHNEQFF. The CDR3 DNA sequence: TGTGCAAGTCGTCCCCACCGGGGGGCGCACAATGAGCAGTTCTTC.

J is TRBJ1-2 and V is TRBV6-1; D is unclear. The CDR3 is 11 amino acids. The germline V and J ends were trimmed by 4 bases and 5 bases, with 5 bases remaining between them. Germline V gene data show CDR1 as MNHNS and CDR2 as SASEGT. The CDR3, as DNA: TGTGCCAGCAGTGCGTTTTATGGCTACACCTTC. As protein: CASSAFYGYTF.